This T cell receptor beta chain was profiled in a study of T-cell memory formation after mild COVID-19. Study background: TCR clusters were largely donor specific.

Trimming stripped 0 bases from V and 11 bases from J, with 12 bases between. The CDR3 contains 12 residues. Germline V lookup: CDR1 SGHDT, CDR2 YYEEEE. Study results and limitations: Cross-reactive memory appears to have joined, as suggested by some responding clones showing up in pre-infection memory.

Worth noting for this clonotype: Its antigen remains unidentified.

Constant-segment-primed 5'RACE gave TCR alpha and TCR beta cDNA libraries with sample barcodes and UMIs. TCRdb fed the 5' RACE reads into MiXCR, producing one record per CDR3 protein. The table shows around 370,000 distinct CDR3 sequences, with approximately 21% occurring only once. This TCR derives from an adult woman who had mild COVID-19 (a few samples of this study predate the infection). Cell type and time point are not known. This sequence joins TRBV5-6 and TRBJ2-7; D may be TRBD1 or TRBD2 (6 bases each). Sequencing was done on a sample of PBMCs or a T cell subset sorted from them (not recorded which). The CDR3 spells CASSLAGGSKYF. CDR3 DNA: TGTGCCAGCAGCTTGGCCGGGGGCTCCAAGTACTTC.